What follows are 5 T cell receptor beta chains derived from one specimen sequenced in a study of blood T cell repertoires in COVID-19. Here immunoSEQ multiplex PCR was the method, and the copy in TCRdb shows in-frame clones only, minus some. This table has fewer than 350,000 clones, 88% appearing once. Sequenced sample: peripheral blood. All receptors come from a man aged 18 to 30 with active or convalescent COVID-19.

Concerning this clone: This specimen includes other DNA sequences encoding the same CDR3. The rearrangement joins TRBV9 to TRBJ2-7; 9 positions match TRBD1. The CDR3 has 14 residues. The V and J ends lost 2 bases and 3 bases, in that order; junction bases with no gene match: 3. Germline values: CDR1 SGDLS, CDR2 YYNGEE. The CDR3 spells CASSVGQGNYEQYF. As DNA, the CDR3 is TGTGCCAGCAGCGTTGGACAGGGGAACTACGAGCAGTACTTC.

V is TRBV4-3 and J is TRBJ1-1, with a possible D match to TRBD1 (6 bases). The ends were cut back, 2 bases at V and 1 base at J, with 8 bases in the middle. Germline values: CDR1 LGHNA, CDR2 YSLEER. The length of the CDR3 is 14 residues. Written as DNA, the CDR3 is TGCGCCAGCAGCCAAACGACAGGGAACACTGAAGCTTTCTTT. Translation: CASSQTTGNTEAFF.

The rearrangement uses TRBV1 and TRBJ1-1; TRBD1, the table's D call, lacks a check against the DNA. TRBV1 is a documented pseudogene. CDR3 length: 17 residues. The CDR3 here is CTSSRSTDRGPNTEAFF. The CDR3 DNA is TGCACCAGCAGCCGAAGTACCGACAGGGGGCCGAACACTGAAGCTTTCTTT.

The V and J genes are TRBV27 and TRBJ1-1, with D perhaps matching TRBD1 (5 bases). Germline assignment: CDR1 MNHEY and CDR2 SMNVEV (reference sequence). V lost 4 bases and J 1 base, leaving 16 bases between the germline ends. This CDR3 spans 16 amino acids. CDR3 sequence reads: CASSSRGGVKNTEAFF. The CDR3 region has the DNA TGTGCCAGCAGTTCACGGGGAGGGGTTAAGAACACTGAAGCTTTCTTT.

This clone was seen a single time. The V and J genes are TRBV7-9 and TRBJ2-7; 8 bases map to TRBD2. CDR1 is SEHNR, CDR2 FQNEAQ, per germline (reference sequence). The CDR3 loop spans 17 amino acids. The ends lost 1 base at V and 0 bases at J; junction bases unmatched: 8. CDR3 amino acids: CASSLGVGLAGSYEQYF. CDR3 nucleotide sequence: TGTGCCAGCAGCTTAGGGGTTGGACTAGCAGGCTCCTACGAGCAGTACTTC.